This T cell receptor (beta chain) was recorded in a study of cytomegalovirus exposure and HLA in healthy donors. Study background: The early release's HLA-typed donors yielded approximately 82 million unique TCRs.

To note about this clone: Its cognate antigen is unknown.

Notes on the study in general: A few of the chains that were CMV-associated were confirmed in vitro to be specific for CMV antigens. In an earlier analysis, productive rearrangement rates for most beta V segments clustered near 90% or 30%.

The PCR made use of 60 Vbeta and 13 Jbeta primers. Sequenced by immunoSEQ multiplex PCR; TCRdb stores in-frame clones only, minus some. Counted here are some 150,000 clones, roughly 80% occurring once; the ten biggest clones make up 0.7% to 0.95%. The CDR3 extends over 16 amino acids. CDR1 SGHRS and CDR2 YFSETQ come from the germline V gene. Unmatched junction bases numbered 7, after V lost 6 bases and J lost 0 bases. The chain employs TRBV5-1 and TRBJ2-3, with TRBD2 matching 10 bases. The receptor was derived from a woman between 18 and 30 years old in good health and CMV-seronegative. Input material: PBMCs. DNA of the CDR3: TGCGCCAGCACCAGGACTAGCGGACAGAGCACAGATACGCAGTATTTT. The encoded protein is CASTRTSGQSTDTQYF.